The 29 T cell receptor beta chains given below trace back to one sample, sequenced in a study of T cell responses to AZD1222 COVID-19 vaccine. Libraries were prepared by immunoSEQ multiplex PCR; TCRdb keeps only in-frame clonotypes and omits some of them. The table lists some 150,000 clones, roughly 84% of them singletons. Sequencing was performed on peripheral blood, taken 28 days after the second AZD1222 dose. The receptors here all came from an adult who received the AZD1222 COVID-19 vaccine.

This chain joins TRBV11-2 and TRBJ2-1; TRBD1 might be the D (6 bases). The CDR3 consists of 12 residues. With 5 bases removed from V and 8 bases from J, the gap between germline ends came to 10 bases. Per the germline V gene, CDR1 is SGHAT and CDR2 is FQNNGV. The CDR3 coding sequence is TGTGCCAGCAGCCTAGGGGGTGATGAGCAGTTCTTC. It is translated as CASSLGGDEQFF. Using reference TRBV11-2 and TRBJ2-1 for the parts outside the CDR3, the full variable domain is EAGVAQSPRYKIIEKRQSVAFWCNPISGHATLYWYQQILGQGPKLLIQFQNNGVVDDSQLPKDRFSAERLKGVDSTLKIQPAKLEDSAVYLCASSLGGDEQFFGPGTRLTVL.

J is TRBJ2-5 and V is TRBV27; 12 bases match TRBD2. There are 15 residues in the CDR3. Unmatched junction bases numbered 8, after V lost 7 bases and J lost 5 bases. Germline lookup yields CDR1 MNHEY and CDR2 SMNVEV (reference sequence). The CDR3 region is CASIFLAGGRETQYF. CDR3 in DNA: TGTGCCAGCATCTTCCTAGCGGGGGGGCGGGAGACCCAGTACTTC.

The DNA of the CDR3 is TGCAGCGGGGGGACAGGGCTTTCCACCGGGGAGCTGTTTTTT. Protein sequence: CSGGTGLSTGELFF. The rearrangement joins TRBV29-1 to TRBJ2-2; 9 nucleotides match TRBD1. Germline-derived CDR1 and CDR2 are SQVTM and ANQGSEA. CDR3 size: 14 residues. J lost 4 bases, V lost 7 bases, and 7 bases had no gene match.

The V call is TRBV27, the J call TRBJ2-1; the D gene could be TRBD1 or TRBD2 (6 bases each). V lost 2 bases to trimming and J lost 1 base, with 9 bases between them. CDR3 length equals 15 residues. Germline loops: CDR1 MNHEY, CDR2 SMNVEV (reference sequence). CDR3 DNA sequence: TGTGCCAGCAGTTTAGGGGGGCGGTCCTACAATGAGCAGTTCTTC. It specifies CASSLGGRSYNEQFF.

The sample holds one count of this clone. V gene TRBV18 combines with J gene TRBJ1-1, with D possibly being TRBD1 (5 bases). This CDR3 region has 16 residues. V lost 2 bases, J lost 0 bases, and 13 bases lay in between. Germline lookup yields CDR1 KGHSH and CDR2 LQKENI. The CDR3 sequence: CASSPTTGTVNTEAFF. Here the CDR3 DNA reads TGTGCCAGCTCACCAACGACCGGGACGGTGAACACTGAAGCTTTCTTT.

The V call is TRBV10-1, the J call TRBJ2-7; D is possibly TRBD2 (5 bases). V was pared by 4 bases and J by 7 bases, with 14 bases between. The CDR3 consists of 13 residues. The germline V gene has CDR1 WNHNN and CDR2 SYGVQD (reference sequence). The DNA of the CDR3 is TGCGCCAGCAGTGTTTCACAGAGGGCGGAGCAGTACTTC. Translation: CASSVSQRAEQYF.

The CDR3 sequence is CASSLEARGAYGYTF. The CDR3 coding sequence is TGCGCCAGCAGCCTGGAGGCCCGGGGAGCCTATGGCTACACCTTC. The rearrangement links TRBV5-1 to TRBJ1-2; D is unclear. This CDR3 region has 15 residues. V gave up 4 bases and J gave up 4 bases, with 17 bases separating them. Germline V gene sequence: CDR1 SGHRS, CDR2 YFSETQ.

The chain recombines TRBV23-1 with TRBJ1-5; 7 bases fit TRBD1. TRBV23-1 counts as an open reading frame of uncertain function. This CDR3 has 15 residues. Unmatched junction bases numbered 12, after V lost 10 bases and J lost 3 bases. Here the CDR3 DNA reads TGCGCCACCCCAACTCACGACAGGGACAATCAGCCCCAGCATTTT. It is translated as CATPTHDRDNQPQHF.

The chain recombines TRBV6-5 with TRBJ2-5; TRBD2 matches at 9 bases. In germline, CDR1 is MNHEY, CDR2 SVGAGI. Trimming at V came to 2 bases and at J to 4 bases, leaving 5 bases not matched to a gene. The CDR3 covers 15 residues. CDR3 region: CASSYGGRGGETQYF. The CDR3 DNA sequence: TGTGCCAGCAGTTACGGCGGGAGGGGTGGAGAGACCCAGTACTTC.

V and J are TRBV7-9 and TRBJ2-5; no definite D call. Germline V lookup: CDR1 SEHNR, CDR2 FQNEAQ (reference sequence). The CDR3 consists of 14 residues. V was pared by 8 bases and J by 7 bases, with 20 bases between. The CDR3 region is CASLVGSVLWTQYF. The CDR3 DNA reads as TGTGCCAGCTTAGTTGGTTCGGTTCTATGGACCCAGTACTTC.

CDR3 bases: TGCGCCAGCAGCTTGGCCGGTTTTCAGTACGAGCAGTACTTC. Residues: CASSLAGFQYEQYF. The V and J genes are TRBV5-1 and TRBJ2-7, with D hard to call. This CDR3 spans 14 amino acids. Germline V gene lookup returns CDR1 SGHRS and CDR2 YFSETQ. Trimming took 0 bases from V and 4 from J, leaving 11 bases between them.

The V call is TRBV28, the J call TRBJ2-6; D possibly corresponds to TRBD1 (5 bases). The germline CDR1 and CDR2 sequences are MDHEN and SYDVKM. This CDR3 is built from 18 residues. Deletions cut 2 bases from V and 0 bases from J, with 14 bases between. The CDR3 is CASSLRAGYLSGANVLTF. The CDR3 coding sequence is TGTGCCAGCAGTTTAAGGGCAGGGTACCTCTCTGGGGCCAACGTCCTGACTTTC. The full variable domain, completed using reference TRBV28 and TRBJ2-6, is DVKVTQSSRYLVKRTGEKVFLECVQDMDHENMFWYRQDPGLGLRLIYFSYDVKMKEKGDIPEGYSVSREKKERFSLILESASTNQTSMYLCASSLRAGYLSGANVLTFGAGSRLTVL.

The V and J genes are TRBV18 and TRBJ1-1; D is unresolved. Germline loops: CDR1 KGHSH, CDR2 LQKENI. The CDR3 spans 13 residues. V was trimmed by 2 bases and J by 0 bases, leaving 4 bases between them. The CDR3 protein is CASSPYVNTEAFF. CDR3 in DNA: TGTGCCAGCTCACCATACGTGAACACTGAAGCTTTCTTT.

The chain recombines TRBV27 with TRBJ1-3; the D is unclear. This CDR3 region has 14 residues. Germline V CDR1 and CDR2: MNHEY, SMNVEV (reference sequence). The ends were cut back, 4 bases at V and 2 bases at J, with 9 bases in the middle. The CDR3 reads CASSSWGAGNTIYF. The CDR3, as DNA: TGTGCCAGCAGTTCATGGGGAGCTGGAAACACCATATATTTT.

V is TRBV18 and J is TRBJ2-5; possibly TRBD1 for D (5 bases). Germline V gene sequence: CDR1 KGHSH, CDR2 LQKENI. V shed 3 bases and J shed 5 bases, with 7 bases lying between them. The length of the CDR3 is 12 residues. Here the CDR3 DNA reads TGTGCCAGCTCACCGAAGGGGGAGACCCAGTACTTC. Translation: CASSPKGETQYF.

The genes are TRBV10-2 and TRBJ2-3; D ambiguous. This CDR3 spans 11 amino acids. Germline V gene data show CDR1 as WSHSY and CDR2 as SAAADI. Trimming shortened V by 4 bases and J by 11 bases, and 10 bases separated the two germline ends. CDR3 sequence (DNA): TGCGCCAGCAGTGGGGTCGGAGAGCAGTATTTT. Protein: CASSGVGEQYF.

DNA of the CDR3: TGTGCCAGCAGCTCCGGGACAGGTTCATTGACTGAAGCTTTCTTT. Translated, it gives CASSSGTGSLTEAFF. The rearrangement joins TRBV11-1 to TRBJ1-1; 8 bases line up with TRBD1. The CDR3 has 15 amino acids. V trimming: 4 bases; J trimming: 5 bases; junction bases outside the gene matches: 9. Germline loops: CDR1 SGHAT, CDR2 FQDESV (reference sequence). Full variable domain (missing parts from reference TRBV11-1 and TRBJ1-1): EAEVAQSPRYKITEKSQAVAFWCDPISGHATLYWYRQILGQGPELLVQFQDESVVDDSQLPKDRFSAERLKGVDSTLKIQPAELGDSAMYLCASSSGTGSLTEAFFGQGTRLTVV.

V is TRBV30 and J is TRBJ2-7, with 12 nucleotides matching TRBD2. This CDR3 is 14 amino acids long. Germline loops: CDR1 GTSNPN, CDR2 SVGIG (reference sequence). The V segment lost 2 bases and the J segment 8 bases; nucleotides outside the gene matches: 7. The CDR3 reads CAWSIGLAGNKQYF. The CDR3, as DNA: TGTGCCTGGAGTATAGGACTAGCGGGAAACAAGCAGTACTTC.

This rearrangement joins TRBV3-1 (or the pseudogene TRBV3-2) to TRBJ1-2, with a possible D match to TRBD1 (5 bases). V was clipped by 4 bases and J by 3 bases, with 12 bases between them. The germline V gene has CDR1 LGHDT and CDR2 YNNKEL (reference sequence). The CDR3 extends over 14 amino acids. The DNA of the CDR3 is TGTGCCAGCAGCCCGCCGGGGGGGGACTATGGCTACACCTTC. Translated: CASSPPGGDYGYTF.

The chain is built from TRBV10-3 and TRBJ2-5; 8 bases map to TRBD1. V lost 6 bases, J lost 5 bases, and 5 bases stayed unmatched. The germline V gene has CDR1 ENHRY and CDR2 SYGVKD. The CDR3 consists of 13 residues. The chain's CDR3 is CAIRQGVGETQYF. The CDR3, as DNA: TGTGCCATCAGACAGGGGGTCGGGGAGACCCAGTACTTC.

In DNA form, the CDR3 reads TGTGCCAGCAGTTTATCGATTTCGGAAGTCAAAGAGACCCAGTACTTC. It is translated as CASSLSISEVKETQYF. The V call is TRBV27, the J call TRBJ2-5; no clear D gene. V gave up 0 bases and J gave up 3 bases, with 14 bases separating them. Germline-derived CDR1 and CDR2 are MNHEY and SMNVEV (reference sequence). The CDR3 spans 16 residues.

The chain joins TRBV19 to TRBJ1-4; unclear D gene. The CDR3 has 17 residues. Germline CDR1 LNHDA, CDR2 SQIVND (reference sequence). V lost 3 bases and J lost 0, with 14 bases in between. In DNA form, the CDR3 reads TGTGCCAGTAGTATCGTCCCTGGACGCGCAACTAATGAAAAACTGTTTTTT. Translating gives CASSIVPGRATNEKLFF.

DNA for the CDR3: TGTGCCAGCAGGAAAGGGGGGGACGAGCAGTACTTC. Encoded protein: CASRKGGDEQYF. V is TRBV27 and J is TRBJ2-7, with D possibly TRBD2 on 7 matching bases. Germline CDR1 and CDR2: MNHEY and SMNVEV (reference sequence). Trimming cost V 6 bases and J 5 bases, with 11 bases left between them. The CDR3 has 12 amino acids.

The count of this clone is one. V gene TRBV18 combines with J gene TRBJ1-4; D is perhaps TRBD1 (6 bases). The V and J ends lost 8 bases and 7 bases respectively, with 26 bases between them. CDR1 is KGHSH and CDR2 is LQKENI in the germline V gene. This CDR3 is built from 17 residues. CDR3 residues: CASASQSTQGNREKLFF. In nucleotides, the CDR3 is TGTGCCAGCGCTTCACAATCTACGCAGGGGAATCGTGAAAAACTGTTTTTT.

The chain has TRBV6-1 and TRBJ2-3, with D maybe TRBD2 (6 bases). Trimming stripped 2 bases from V and 1 base from J, with 13 bases between. CDR1 and CDR2 (germline): MNHNS, SASEGT. The CDR3 loop spans 16 amino acids. The CDR3 region is CASSEKRVLCTDTQYF. In DNA form, the CDR3 reads TGTGCCAGCAGTGAAAAGCGGGTTCTTTGCACAGATACGCAGTATTTT.

The gene calls are TRBV4-1 and TRBJ2-7, with D possibly being TRBD2 (6 bases). This CDR3 has 15 residues. Between the trimmed V and J ends, which lost 0 bases and 5 bases, there was a span of 14 bases. CDR1 and CDR2 (germline): MGHRA, YSYEKL. The CDR3: CASSQDRRASNEQYF. In DNA, the CDR3 is TGCGCCAGCAGCCAAGATCGGAGGGCCTCTAACGAGCAGTACTTC.

CDR3 sequence reads: CASSDRANQPQHF. The DNA for the CDR3 is TGTGCCAGCAGTGACAGGGCCAATCAGCCCCAGCATTTT. The V and J genes are TRBV28 and TRBJ1-5; the match to TRBD1 covers 7 bases. This CDR3 spans 13 amino acids. Looked up from germline, CDR1 is MDHEN and CDR2 is SYDVKM. With V trimmed by 5 bases and J by 3 bases, 1 base remained unmatched. Looking up the rest from reference TRBV28 and TRBJ1-5 gives the full variable domain: DVKVTQSSRYLVKRTGEKVFLECVQDMDHENMFWYRQDPGLGLRLIYFSYDVKMKEKGDIPEGYSVSREKKERFSLILESASTNQTSMYLCASSDRANQPQHFGDGTRLSIL.

The chain employs TRBV18 and TRBJ1-2; no clear D. Germline loops: CDR1 KGHSH, CDR2 LQKENI. CDR3 size: 12 residues. V gave up 2 bases and J gave up 5 bases, with 6 bases separating them. The CDR3 spells CASSPAGYGYTF. The CDR3 DNA is TGTGCCAGCTCACCAGCCGGGTATGGCTACACCTTC.

This clone was seen a handful of times. The chain employs TRBV19 and TRBJ1-1; no clear D gene. The germline CDR1 and CDR2 sequences are LNHDA and SQIVND (reference sequence). Trimming cost V 1 base and J 8 bases, with 20 bases left between them. The CDR3 is 16 amino acids. The CDR3: CASSIGFFTVKREAFF. In DNA form, the CDR3 reads TGTGCCAGTAGTATAGGGTTCTTTACGGTGAAGAGGGAAGCTTTCTTT.